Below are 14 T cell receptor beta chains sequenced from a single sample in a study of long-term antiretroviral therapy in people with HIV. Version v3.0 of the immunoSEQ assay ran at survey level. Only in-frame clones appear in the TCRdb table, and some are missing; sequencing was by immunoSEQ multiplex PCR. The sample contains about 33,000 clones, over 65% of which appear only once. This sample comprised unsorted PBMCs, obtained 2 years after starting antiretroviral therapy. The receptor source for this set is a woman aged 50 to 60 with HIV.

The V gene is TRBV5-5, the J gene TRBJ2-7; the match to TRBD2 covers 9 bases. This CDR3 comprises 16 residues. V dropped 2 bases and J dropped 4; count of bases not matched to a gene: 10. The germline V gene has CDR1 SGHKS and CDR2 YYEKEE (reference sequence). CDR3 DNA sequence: TGTGCCAGCAGCTTTTCGGCGGGGCTAGCGGGGTACGAGCAGTACGTC. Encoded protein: CASSFSAGLAGYEQYV.

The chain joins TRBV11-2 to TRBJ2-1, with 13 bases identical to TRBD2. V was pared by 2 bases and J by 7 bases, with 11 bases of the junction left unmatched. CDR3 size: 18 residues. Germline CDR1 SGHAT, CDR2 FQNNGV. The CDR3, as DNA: TGTGCCAGCAGCTTACAGTTTGGACTAGCGGGGGATTGGAATGAGCAGTTCTTC. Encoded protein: CASSLQFGLAGDWNEQFF.

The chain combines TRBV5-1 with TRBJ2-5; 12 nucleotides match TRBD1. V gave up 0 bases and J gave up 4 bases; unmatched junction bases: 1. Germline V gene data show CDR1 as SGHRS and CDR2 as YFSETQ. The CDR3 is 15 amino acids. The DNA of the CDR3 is TGCGCCAGCAGCTTGGGGGACAGGGGGCTAGAGACCCAGTACTTC. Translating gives CASSLGDRGLETQYF.

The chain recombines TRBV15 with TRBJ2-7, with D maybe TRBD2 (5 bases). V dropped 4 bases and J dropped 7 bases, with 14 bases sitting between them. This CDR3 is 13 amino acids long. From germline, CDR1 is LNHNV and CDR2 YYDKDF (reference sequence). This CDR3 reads CATSIQAADEQYF. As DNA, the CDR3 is TGTGCCACCAGCATTCAGGCAGCGGATGAGCAGTACTTC.

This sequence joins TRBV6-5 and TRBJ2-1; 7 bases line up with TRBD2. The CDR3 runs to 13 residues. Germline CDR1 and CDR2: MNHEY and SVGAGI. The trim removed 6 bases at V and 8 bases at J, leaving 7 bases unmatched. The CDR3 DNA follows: TGTGCCAGCAGACTCCGACTAGCCTATGAGCAGTTCTTC. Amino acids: CASRLRLAYEQFF.

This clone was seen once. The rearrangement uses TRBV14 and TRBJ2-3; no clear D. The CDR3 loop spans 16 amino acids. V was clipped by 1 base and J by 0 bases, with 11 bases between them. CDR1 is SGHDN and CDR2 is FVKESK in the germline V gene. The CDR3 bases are TGTGCCAGCAGCCAAGTAGGTCGATCTAGCACAGATACGCAGTATTTT. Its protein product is CASSQVGRSSTDTQYF.

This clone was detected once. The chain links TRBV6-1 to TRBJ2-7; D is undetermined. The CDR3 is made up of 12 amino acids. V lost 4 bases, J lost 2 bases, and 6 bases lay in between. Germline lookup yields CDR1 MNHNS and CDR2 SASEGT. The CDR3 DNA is TGTGCCAGCAGTGTGGGCGCCTACGAGCAGTACGTC. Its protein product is CASSVGAYEQYV.

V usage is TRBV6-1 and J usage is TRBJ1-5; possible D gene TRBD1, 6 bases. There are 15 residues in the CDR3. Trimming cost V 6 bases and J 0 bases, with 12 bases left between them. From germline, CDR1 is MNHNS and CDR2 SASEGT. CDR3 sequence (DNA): TGTGCCAGCAGCGGACAGATTAATAGCAATCAGCCCCAGCATTTT. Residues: CASSGQINSNQPQHF.

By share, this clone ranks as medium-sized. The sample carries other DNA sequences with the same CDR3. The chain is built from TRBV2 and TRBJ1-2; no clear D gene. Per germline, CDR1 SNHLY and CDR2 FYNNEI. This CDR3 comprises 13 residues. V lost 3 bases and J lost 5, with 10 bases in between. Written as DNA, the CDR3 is TGTGCCAGCAGTGAGAGACCGGATTATGGCTACACCTTC. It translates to CASSERPDYGYTF.

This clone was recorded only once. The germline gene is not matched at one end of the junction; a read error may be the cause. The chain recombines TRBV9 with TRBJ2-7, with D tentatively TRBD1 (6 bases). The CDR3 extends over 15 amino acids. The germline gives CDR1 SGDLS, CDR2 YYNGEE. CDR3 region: CTSSVGGRDWDVQYF. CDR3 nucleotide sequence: TGTACCAGCAGCGTAGGGGGTAGAGATTGGGATGTGCAGTACTTC.

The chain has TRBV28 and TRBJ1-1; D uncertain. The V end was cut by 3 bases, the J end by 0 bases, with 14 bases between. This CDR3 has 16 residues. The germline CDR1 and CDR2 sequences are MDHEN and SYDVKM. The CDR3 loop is CASSLGAPVMNTEAFF. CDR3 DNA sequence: TGTGCCAGCAGTTTGGGAGCCCCAGTGATGAACACTGAAGCTTTCTTT.

The CDR3: CASSSLDIVFTGELFF. The CDR3 nucleotides read TGTGCCAGCAGTTCTCTGGACATCGTCTTCACCGGGGAGCTGTTTTTT. The rearrangement joins TRBV27 to TRBJ2-2; tentatively, D is TRBD1 (5 bases). The V end lost 4 bases, the J end lost 4 bases, and 16 bases lay between the germline ends. The germline gives CDR1 MNHEY, CDR2 SMNVEV (reference sequence). CDR3 length: 16 amino acids.

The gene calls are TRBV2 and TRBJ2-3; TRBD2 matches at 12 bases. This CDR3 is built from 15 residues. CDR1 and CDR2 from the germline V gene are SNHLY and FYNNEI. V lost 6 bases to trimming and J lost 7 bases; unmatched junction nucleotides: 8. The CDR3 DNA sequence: TGTGCCAGCAGGACTAGCGGGGGAACAACGAATACGCAGTATTTT. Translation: CASRTSGGTTNTQYF.

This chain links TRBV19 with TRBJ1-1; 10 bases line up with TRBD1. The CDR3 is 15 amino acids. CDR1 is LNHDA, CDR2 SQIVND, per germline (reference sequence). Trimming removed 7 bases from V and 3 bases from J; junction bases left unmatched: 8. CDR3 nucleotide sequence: TGTGCCAGTAAGACAGGGGGCATAGAGGACACTGAAGCTTTCTTT. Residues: CASKTGGIEDTEAFF.